A single T cell receptor beta chain is shown here with its context. The table came from immunoSEQ multiplex PCR; TCRdb's copy has only in-frame clones and leaves some out. Among 540,000 or so clones listed, approximately 80% were seen once. V gave up 0 bases and J gave up 4 bases, with 14 bases separating them. Germline values: CDR1 SGDLS, CDR2 YYNGEE. The CDR3 has 16 amino acids. This sample stems from a study of shared T cell receptors in the human thymus. These data are also associated with another study on human thymus T cells. That study reports: Those donating were healthy Finnish infants in corrective surgery for congenital heart defects. Thymus was obtained from resections taken during corrective heart surgery. Thymic and blood repertoires appeared to show biased V and J gene usage. Unrelated individuals were reported by related research to share highly overlapping thymic repertoires.

V is TRBV9 and J is TRBJ2-1, with D possibly TRBD2 on 7 matching bases. This receptor was identified in a boy under three years old with a congenital heart defect. The specimen sequenced was thymocytes. DNA of the CDR3: TGTGCCAGCAGCGTAGGAAAGAGGGGGGGATACAATGAGCAGTTCTTC. Amino acids: CASSVGKRGGYNEQFF.